Listed below are T cell receptor beta chains from one sample, sequenced in a study of shared clonotypes between healthy human individuals. This table comes from immunoSEQ multiplex PCR, and its TCRdb copy is limited to in-frame clones, with some not included. The data contain about 580,000 clones, about 98% of them singletons. Sequenced: naive CD8+ T cells sorted from blood. The receptors stem from a man aged 30 to 39 in good health. Each CDR3 is given with its conserved first and last residue. The D gene is left open where the match is weak. Expanded clones get a size class; other rows say once, few or many, or leave the size out.

j_call v_call d_call cdr3_length clone_size cdr3_nt cdr3_aa
TRBJ2-1 TRBV14 NA 12 NA TGTGCCAGCAGTTCTTGGGGCAATGAGCAGTTCTTC CASSSWGNEQFF
TRBJ1-1 TRBV6-5 NA 13 NA TGTGCCAGCAGTTATGAGGGGTCCACTGAAGCTTTCTTT CASSYEGSTEAFF
TRBJ2-3 TRBV12-5 NA 12 NA TGTGCTAGTGGTTTGGTACTAGTCGGACCCATTTTT CASGLVLVGPIF
TRBJ2-7 TRBV5-1 TRBD2 15 NA TGCGCCAGCAGCAGCTTTAGCGGGATGGTCTACGAGCAGTACTTC CASSSFSGMVYEQYF
TRBJ2-2 TRBV28 TRBD1 18 NA TGTGCCAGCAGTTACCATATCCGACGGGGGGACAGGGCTGGGGAGCTGTTTTTT CASSYHIRRGDRAGELFF
TRBJ1-1 TRBV19 NA 12 NA TGTGCCAGTACCGGAGGGGGCACTGAAGCTTTCTTT CASTGGGTEAFF
TRBJ2-3 TRBV7-2 NA 15 NA TGTGCCAGCAGCTTAGTAGGGGGGGGCACAGATACGCAGTATTTT CASSLVGGGTDTQYF
TRBJ2-5 TRBV7-9 NA 14 NA TGTGCCAGCAGCTTGATTAACAGACAAGAGACCCAGTACTTC CASSLINRQETQYF
TRBJ1-4 TRBV5-6 TRBD1 14 NA TGTGCCAGCAGGTTGACAGGGGAGTATGAAAAACTGTTTTTT CASRLTGEYEKLFF
TRBJ1-2 TRBV7-9 TRBD1 15 NA TGTGCCAGCAGCTTAGGGACAGGGTATCTCGGTGGCTACACCTTC CASSLGTGYLGGYTF
TRBJ2-7 TRBV7-2 NA 14 NA TGTGCCAGCAGCCCGGAATACAGGGAATACGAGCAGTACTTC CASSPEYREYEQYF
TRBJ2-7 TRBV29-1 TRBD2 13 NA TGCAGCGTCGTAGCGGGATCCCCCTACGAGCAGTACTTC CSVVAGSPYEQYF
TRBJ2-7 TRBV7-9 NA 12 NA TGTGCCAGCAGCACGGGACAAAACGAGCAGTACTTC CASSTGQNEQYF
TRBJ2-7 TRBV10-1 NA 13 NA TGCGCCAGCAGTGAGATCGTGGCGGCCGAGCAGTACTTC CASSEIVAAEQYF
TRBJ1-5 TRBV7-9 NA 15 NA TGTGCCAGCAGCTTAGCTGGCAGGGCGGATCAGCCCCAGCATTTT CASSLAGRADQPQHF
TRBJ2-5 TRBV13 TRBD1 17 NA TGTGCCAGCAGCTTAGTGGCCGCAGGGGGATACCAAGAGACCCAGTACTTC CASSLVAAGGYQETQYF
TRBJ1-2 TRBV6-1 TRBD1 16 NA TGTGCCAGCAGTGGCTACAGGGGACTCGAACAAAATGGCTACACCTTC CASSGYRGLEQNGYTF
TRBJ2-2 TRBV6-1 NA 13 NA TGTGCCAGCAGTGAAATTAGCACCGGGGAGCTGTTTTTT CASSEISTGELFF
TRBJ2-1 TRBV6-5 NA 15 NA TGTGCCAGCAGTTACCTCGGAGACTCCTACAATGAGCAGTTCTTC CASSYLGDSYNEQFF
TRBJ1-1 TRBV20-1 NA 8 NA TGCAGTGACGGTGAAGCTTTCTTT CSDGEAFF
TRBJ1-1 TRBV28 NA 12 NA TGTGCCAGCAGTTTTGGGACTTCTGAAGCTTTCTTT CASSFGTSEAFF
TRBJ1-5 TRBV6-1 NA 11 NA TGTGCCAGCAGTGAAGTGGTGCCCCAGCATTTT CASSEVVPQHF
TRBJ2-3 TRBV5-4 NA 17 NA TGTGCCAGCAGCCCATTTGGGGAGAGGATAGGCACAGATACGCAGTATTTT CASSPFGERIGTDTQYF
TRBJ2-1 TRBV7-8 TRBD2 15 NA TGTGCCAGCAGCTTAGTACCTAGCGGCAGCAATGAGCAGTTCTTC CASSLVPSGSNEQFF
TRBJ1-5 TRBV6-1 NA 12 NA TGTGCCAGCAGTGAAGCGCTGGACCCCCAGCATTTT CASSEALDPQHF
TRBJ1-5 TRBV7-8 TRBD1 15 once TGTGCCAGCAGCCAACAGGGGGCAGGATTACAGCCCCAGCATTTT CASSQQGAGLQPQHF
TRBJ2-3 TRBV2 NA 14 NA TGTGCCAGCAGTGATAGCAGTAGCACAGATACGCAGTATTTT CASSDSSSTDTQYF
TRBJ2-7 TRBV6-5 NA 13 once TGTGCCAGCAGTTCGGACTTATCCTACGAGCAGTACTTC CASSSDLSYEQYF
TRBJ2-7 TRBV7-9 TRBD1 15 NA TGTGCCAGCAGCTTAGCGGGACAGAACTCCTACGAGCAGTACTTC CASSLAGQNSYEQYF